This T cell receptor (beta chain) emerged from a study of blood T cells in healthy people across ages. Study-wide findings and caveats: Using unsorted PBMCs precluded a conclusive naive versus antigen-experienced comparison.

This clonotype has at least ten counts. Its antigen is not identified. No fewer than 7 million PBMCs went into each sample. J gave up 4 bases and V 5 bases, and 8 bases lay outside the gene matches. This CDR3 has 16 amino acids. The germline gives CDR1 SGDLS, CDR2 YYNGEE. Primed by a sample-barcoded 5' primer and a J-beta primer mix, a second PCR proceeded for about 6 to 12 cycles. TCRdb re-called the 5' RACE reads with MiXCR, one entry per CDR3 protein. The repertoire holds about 290,000 distinct CDR3 sequences, less than 30% seen once, with about 30% in the top ten. The sample taken for sequencing was blood. The sequence was obtained from a woman in her seventies in good health. This chain connects TRBV9 to TRBJ2-1; 11 bases are a match to TRBD2. In DNA form, the CDR3 reads TGTGCCAGCAGGGCTAAGGGACTAGCGGATTACAATGAGCAGTTCTTC. Translating it yields CASRAKGLADYNEQFF.